One TCR beta chain is described in this entry. The data stem from a study of identifying expanded T cells in peripheral blood. This CDR3 is 12 amino acids long. From germline, CDR1 is MDHEN and CDR2 SYDVKM. V was trimmed by 7 bases and J by 3 bases, leaving 10 bases between them. Data came from immunoSEQ multiplex PCR; TCRdb stores just in-frame clones and leaves some out. The sample lists some 78,000 clones; roughly 84% were seen once. The chain has TRBV28 and TRBJ2-7; D is unresolved. The source is a person aged 18 to 70 in good health. Sample: blood. CDR3 sequence (DNA): TGTGCCAGCACCGGGTTGGGCTACGAGCAGTACTTC. Protein sequence: CASTGLGYEQYF.